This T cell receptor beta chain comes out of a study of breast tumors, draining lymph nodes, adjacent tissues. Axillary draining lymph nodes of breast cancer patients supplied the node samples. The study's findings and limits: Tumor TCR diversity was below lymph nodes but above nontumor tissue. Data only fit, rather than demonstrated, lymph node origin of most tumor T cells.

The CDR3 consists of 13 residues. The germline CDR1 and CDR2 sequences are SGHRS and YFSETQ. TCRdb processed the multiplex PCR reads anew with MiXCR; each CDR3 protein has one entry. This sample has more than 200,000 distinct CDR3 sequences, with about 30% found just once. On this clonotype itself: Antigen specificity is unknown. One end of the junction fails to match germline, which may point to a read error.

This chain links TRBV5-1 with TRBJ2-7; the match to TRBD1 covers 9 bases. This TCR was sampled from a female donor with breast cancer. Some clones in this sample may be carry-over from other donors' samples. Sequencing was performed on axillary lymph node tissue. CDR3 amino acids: CASSQGQGGDQHF. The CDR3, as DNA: TGCGCCAGCAGCCAGGGACAGGGAGGCGACCAGCACTTC.